This T cell receptor beta chain is from a study of blood T cell repertoires in COVID-19. About the study: Sites across the United States, Italy and Spain contributed samples from acute and convalescent COVID-19. PBMCs, B-cell-depleted T cells, or T cells were the source of the cDNA or gDNA that made up the material.

As handled by the study authors: Reference gene primer amplification gave estimated nucleated cell counts. Some clones are missing from TCRdb's copy, which holds only in-frame ones; the method was immunoSEQ multiplex PCR. The V and J calls and clone size are taken from that table; D and trimming were inferred from the DNA. The table includes about 140,000 clones, 88% detected once. Seattle patient enrollment occurred during active infection, with longitudinal follow-up thereafter. The V end was cut by 1 base, the J end by 1 base, with 5 bases between. Germline CDR1 reads MGHRA; CDR2 reads YSYEKL. The CDR3 length is 15 residues.

The sample taken for sequencing was peripheral blood. This clonotype was obtained from a human donor with COVID-19, enrolled during active disease. The donor label of this sample is uncertain. The rearrangement links TRBV4-1 to TRBJ2-6; D unresolved. Here the CDR3 DNA reads TGCGCCAGCAGCCAAGGGGCTTCTGGGGCCAACGTCCTGACTTTC. It encodes CASSQGASGANVLTF.